This T cell receptor beta chain was found in a study of T cells in Graves' hyperthyroidism and ophthalmopathy. This clonotype was seen ten or more times. Amplified TCR beta CDR3 regions derived from RNA transcripts. HTBI primers were employed in a first-round RT-PCR of the TCR CDR3. TCRdb re-analysed the multiplex PCR reads in MiXCR, keeping a single row per CDR3 protein. The sample includes 500,000 to 650,000 distinct CDR3 sequences, roughly 18% of them seen just once. The germline V and J ends were trimmed by 0 bases and 7 bases, with 11 bases remaining between them. This CDR3 comprises 14 residues. CDR1 SGHRS and CDR2 YFSETQ come from the germline V gene. The study left out patients who had uncontrolled infection, other autoimmune disease, pregnancy or lactation.

This sequence joins TRBV5-1 and TRBJ1-5, with D possibly matching TRBD1 (5 bases). Sequencing was performed on blood. This clonotype originated in a young woman with Graves' ophthalmopathy. CDR3 loop: CASSLEGVGQPQHF. The DNA for the CDR3 is TGCGCCAGCAGCTTGGAAGGGGTTGGGCAGCCCCAGCATTTT.